Each of the 14 T cell receptor beta chains below was sequenced from the same sample in a study of CD8+CD57+ T cells in acquired aplastic anemia. Genomic DNA templated the TCR beta VDJ and CDR3 profiling. TCRdb passed the reads through MiXCR, listing each CDR3 protein once. The sample yields around 190,000 distinct CDR3 sequences, 48% seen once. It was patients with CD8+CD57+ cell expansion by flow cytometry who were chosen for sequencing. Sequencing was carried out using sorted CD4+, CD8+, or CD8+CD57+ T cells (not recorded which) from PBMCs. The receptor set was obtained from a human donor with aplastic anemia.

J is TRBJ1-1 and V is TRBV19; weak D call: TRBD1 (6 bases). Looked up from germline, CDR1 is LNHDA and CDR2 is SQIVND (reference sequence). The CDR3 totals 21 residues. V was trimmed by 1 base and J by 1 base, leaving 28 bases between them. The CDR3, as DNA: TGTGCCAGTAGTATAGTTCCTGTGGTGGGGGGCGCGCCAGGCCAGAACACTGAAGCTTTCTTT. Translated, it gives CASSIVPVVGGAPGQNTEAFF. Using reference TRBV19 and TRBJ1-1 for the parts outside the CDR3, the full variable domain is DGGITQSPKYLFRKEGQNVTLSCEQNLNHDAMYWYRQDPGQGLRLIYYSQIVNDFQKGDIAEGYSVSREKKESFPLTVTSAQKNPTAFYLCASSIVPVVGGAPGQNTEAFFGQGTRLTVV.

The gene calls are TRBV15 and TRBJ1-2; 9 nucleotides agree with TRBD1. Trimming took 1 base from V and 3 from J; bases not matched to a gene: 6. This CDR3 is 16 amino acids long. The germline CDR1 and CDR2 sequences are LNHNV and YYDKDF (reference sequence). The CDR3 is CATSRGLDRGDYGYTF. In DNA, the CDR3 is TGTGCCACCAGCAGAGGCCTTGACAGGGGGGACTATGGCTACACCTTC.

A word on this clonotype: A much larger clone is a single base away; this may be a read error. The V gene is TRBV19, the J gene TRBJ1-6, with D possibly being TRBD1 (6 bases). The CDR3 is 14 amino acids. V lost 6 bases, J lost 7 bases, and 13 bases lay in between. The germline V gene encodes CDR1 LNHDA and CDR2 SQIVND (reference sequence). CDR3 protein: CASSRQVMNSPLHF. CDR3 nucleotides: TGTGCCAGTAGCCGACAGGTTATGAATTCACCCCTCCACTTT. Looking up the rest from reference TRBV19 and TRBJ1-6 gives the full variable domain: DGGITQSPKYLFRKEGQNVTLSCEQNLNHDAMYWYRQDPGQGLRLIYYSQIVNDFQKGDIAEGYSVSREKKESFPLTVTSAQKNPTAFYLCASSRQVMNSPLHFGNGTRLTVT.

This clonotype was seen once. The rearrangement links TRBV20-1 to TRBJ1-2; maybe TRBD1 (5 bases). Trimming left V 3 bases short and J 6 bases short, with 5 bases between. The CDR3 contains 10 residues. Per the germline V gene, CDR1 is DFQATT and CDR2 is SNEGSKA (reference sequence). CDR3 DNA: TGCAGTGCTAGCAGGGATGGCTACACCTTC. Encoded protein: CSASRDGYTF.

At least ten counts were recorded for this clonotype. The rearrangement links TRBV29-1 to TRBJ2-2, with D tentatively TRBD2 (5 bases). In germline, CDR1 is SQVTM, CDR2 ANQGSEA. This CDR3 has 14 amino acids. Deletions cut 1 base from V and 7 bases from J, with 13 bases between. Here the CDR3 reads CSVEVPRGIGELFF. The CDR3 bases are TGCAGCGTTGAAGTCCCTAGAGGGATCGGGGAGCTGTTTTTT.

This clonotype showed up many times. The chain carries TRBV12-3 or TRBV12-4 and TRBJ1-2, with a tentative D call TRBD1 (5 bases). V lost 4 bases, J lost 2 bases, and 14 bases lay in between. This CDR3 is built from 15 residues. The chain's CDR3 is CASSSHGGTNYGYTF. The CDR3 DNA follows: TGTGCCAGCAGTTCGCATGGGGGAACCAACTATGGCTACACCTTC.

The chain combines TRBV24-1 with TRBJ2-1; TRBD2 matches 11 bases. The CDR3 runs 14 residues. The junction had 5 bases not matched to a gene; V was cut back by 5 bases and J by 9 bases. CDR1 is KGHDR and CDR2 is SFDVKD in the germline V gene. The CDR3 region is CATSASGGFGEQFF. CDR3 sequence (DNA): TGTGCCACCAGTGCTAGCGGGGGGTTCGGTGAGCAGTTCTTC.

At least ten counts were recorded for this clonotype. This chain uses TRBV7-9 with TRBJ1-2; no definite D call. Germline V CDR1 and CDR2: SEHNR, FQNEAQ (reference sequence). The CDR3 consists of 12 residues. Trimming pared 6 bases from V and 5 bases from J, leaving 10 bases between. CDR3 in DNA: TGTGCCAGCAGTCTGGTGGAATATGGCTACACCTTC. Its translation is CASSLVEYGYTF.

Ten or more counts support this clonotype. The J gene is TRBJ2-2, the V gene TRBV5-5; TRBD2 agrees at 7 bases. Germline V CDR1 and CDR2: SGHKS, YYEKEE (reference sequence). The CDR3 runs to 16 residues. V gave up 2 bases and J gave up 2 bases; unmatched junction bases: 6. CDR3 nucleotide sequence: TGTGCCAGCAGCTTAGGTTCGGGAGGCAACACCGGGGAGCTGTTTTTT. It codes for CASSLGSGGNTGELFF.

On this clonotype: Sequence at one end of the junction differs from germline and may be a read error. The V call is TRBV12-3 or TRBV12-4, the J call TRBJ2-3; D possibly corresponds to TRBD1 (6 bases). The CDR3 runs 18 residues. The CDR3 DNA reads as TGTGCCAGCAGCAAAGACCGACCCAGGACAGCCGGCGCAGATATGCAGTATTTT. Its protein product is CASSKDRPRTAGADMQYF.

This sequence joins TRBV5-4 and TRBJ1-2; TRBD1 matches at 7 bases. Germline CDR1 SGHNT, CDR2 YYREEE (reference sequence). The CDR3 is made up of 16 amino acids. Germline trimming cut 4 bases from V and 7 bases from J; bases unmatched to any gene: 16. CDR3 coding DNA: TGTGCCAGCAGCAAGAACTCCGGGACAGCGAGCATTGGCTACACCTTC. It specifies CASSKNSGTASIGYTF.

There are many counts of this clonotype. The chain joins TRBV29-1 to TRBJ2-7, with D unclear. The CDR3 covers 13 residues. V gave up 6 bases and J gave up 3 bases, with 15 bases separating them. Per the germline V gene, CDR1 is SQVTM and CDR2 is ANQGSEA. In nucleotides, the CDR3 is TGCAGCGTCCTCCGAGACATCGGCTACGAGCAGTACTTC. Translating gives CSVLRDIGYEQYF.

This clonotype was recorded many times. V and J are TRBV7-9 and TRBJ1-4; the D is unclear. The CDR3 has 14 amino acids. Germline lookup yields CDR1 SEHNR and CDR2 FQNEAQ (reference sequence). The V end lost 0 bases, the J end lost 0 bases, and 2 bases lay between the germline ends. CDR3 DNA sequence: TGTGCCAGCAGCTTAGCAGCAACTAATGAAAAACTGTTTTTT. Translation gives CASSLAATNEKLFF.

On this clonotype itself: A junction boundary mismatches the germline segment, possibly from a read error. The gene calls are TRBV9 and TRBJ2-3; 7 bases are a match to TRBD2. CDR1 and CDR2 (germline): SGDLS, YYNGEE. CDR3 length: 17 amino acids. In nucleotides, the CDR3 is TGTGCCAGCAGCGAGACGTGGTCGGGGGGAAGCACGGATACGCAGTATTTT. Its translation is CASSETWSGGSTDTQYF.